Below, one TCR beta chain is given with its context. Which antigen it targets is not known. No qualities accompany the bases; no much larger clone lies one base away. Distinct nucleotide sequences in the sample also encode this CDR3. The sample originates from a study of cytomegalovirus exposure and HLA in healthy donors (dated by TCRdb to about 2017). Looking at the study overall: In an earlier analysis of under 600 of the donors, about 260 Gb of sequence data and just under 120 million unique TCR beta sequences from roughly 200 million T cells were reported. An early release that covered fewer than 800 HLA-typed donors contained approximately 300 gigabases of sequencing data and tens of millions of unique TCR sequences. Of the roughly 410 genotyped donors, more than 75% were placed in the genetic ancestry cluster associated with self-reported Caucasian donors. The study was designed to test whether signatures of past pathogen exposure could be identified by cataloging public T cell receptors. The T cell repertoires of several hundred subjects were profiled by immunosequencing and related to cytomegalovirus serostatus. A separate validation cohort of over a hundred different subjects was used in addition to the 666-subject first cohort. High-throughput TCR immunosequencing, statistical association of individual TCRs with disease status, and machine learning were combined to predict cytomegalovirus infection status. A later analysis re-analyzed previously published TCR beta repertoires from approximately 700 donors and added high-resolution HLA genotyping to study TCR occurrence patterns. The later analysis used no new phenotypic data to find candidate immune exposures, relying instead on TCR beta sequences and their occurrence across donors. An earlier analysis of around 640 of the donors used high-throughput TCR beta sequencing to judge whether each TCR beta V gene segment behaved as functional or pseudogenic. Donor age, sex, ethnicity and CMV serostatus were compiled alongside the repertoire data. Genome-wide SNP genotypes for about 65% of the 666 donors were used in a later genetic analysis, which treated that subset as a discovery cohort. All discovery cohort repertoires had been generated using a single sequencing platform. HLA typing included class I and class II loci at four-digit resolution. Typing coverage differed by locus: A, B, C, DRB1 and DQB1 were typed in roughly 620-630 donors, DQA1 in about 510, DPA1 in over 600, and DPB1 in around 440. A handful of DR-DQ haplotypes were handled as single units for association and clustering because linkage in the cohort was strong. Among some 410 genotyped donors of the cohort, an average of around 240,000 unique TCR beta nucleotide sequences were sequenced per donor, roughly a sixth of them non-productive.

The research as a whole found: Broadly in line with IMGT annotations, most TCR beta V segments showed up in productive rearrangements about 87% or about 30% of the time in an earlier analysis of roughly 590 of the donors. When HLA alleles, especially DR and DQ, strongly co-occurred, TCR associations were difficult to assign to individual alleles. In the study, around 150 TCR beta chains were listed as associated with cytomegalovirus. According to a later genetic analysis, donors in an Asian-associated ancestry cluster had fewer N-insertions in productive TCRs than the approximately 670-donor mean. Roughly uniform sequencing depth across donors was assumed in presence/absence analyses, although this assumption may not hold. According to a later analysis, TCR association rates differed among HLA loci, with DRB1 alleles showing the most associated TCRs and HLA-C alleles showing the fewest. An association between a missense DCLRE1C variant and V-gene and J-gene trimming of TCR beta chains was found in a later genetic analysis and replicated in an independent cohort. Some IMGT-functional V segments, including TRBV6-2 and TRBV6-3, could not be distinguished by the 87-base-pair reads and were therefore excluded. Specific HLA alleles were associated with more than 15,000 TCR beta sequences at a false discovery rate of 0.05 in a later analysis. In a later analysis, HLA-associated TCR beta chains showed more clonal expansion and lower generation probabilities than non-associated chains that were equally common. A cluster of highly shared sequence variants was judged likely to represent a technical artifact of the sequencing pipeline. The authors suggested that the approach could potentially be generalized to other disease states and immunological phenotypes. Because HLA typing was unavailable for some donors at each locus, only the typed subset was used in association tests. CMV serostatus was the only immune exposure information available for the cohort. A further reported finding was that TCR beta sequences accurately predicted the HLA-A and HLA-B alleles for most subjects in the first cohort. According to a later analysis, parvovirus B19, influenza, CMV and Epstein-Barr virus appeared linked to several top co-occurrence clusters. A later analysis found that most CMV-associated TCR beta chains appeared HLA-restricted, with HLA associations seemingly driven largely by CMV exposure. Correlated functional status among segregating V segments might reflect linkage disequilibrium, but an unknown experimental factor could not be ruled out. Most TCR sequences were observed very rarely across donors, whereas some public TCRs were present in many individuals. Because counts were too low, about 15 rarely observed V segments, including chromosome 9 orphons, were left out of the earlier analysis of some 600 of the donors. In both the original and validation cohorts, the classifier was reported to diagnose cytomegalovirus status with high specificity and sensitivity. A few of the identified cytomegalovirus-associated TCR beta chains were confirmed in vitro to be specific for cytomegalovirus antigens. The cohort was sequenced for TCR beta chains only, and without alpha or paired-chain data the features that could be detected were limited.

The cohort was made up of several hundred healthy bone marrow donors. At the time of sampling, every cohort member was nominally healthy, though immune exposures that went unrecorded were likely present. The donor tested CMV seropositive, placing the donor among the roughly 300 seropositive members of the cohort. A peripheral blood sample was collected from each donor, and TCR beta sequencing was performed on peripheral blood mononuclear cells. Genomic DNA extraction from the blood cell samples was performed with the Qiagen DNeasy Blood Extraction Kit. The CDR3 covers 13 residues, taking in both the cysteine and the phenylalanine. Of the read, only the CDR3 DNA is kept; its 39 bases are in frame from base 1. Cut back by 4 bases and 3 bases, the V and J ends lie 9 bases apart. Via the germline V gene, CDR1 is KGHSH and CDR2 LQKENI. The library was prepared using the immunoSEQ multiplex PCR assay. A mixture of 60 forward primers for TCR Vbeta segments and 13 reverse primers for TCR Jbeta segments was used in the multiplex PCR. The CDR3 region of rearranged TCR beta genes was amplified from genomic DNA with a multiplex PCR assay. Amplified TCR beta libraries were sequenced as 87-base-pair reads on the Illumina HiSeq System. In the original analysis: Across the 700 or so repertoires, a later analysis counted around 80 million unique TCR beta chains, 9 million to 14 million of which were shared by at least two donors. A nearest-neighbor algorithm error-corrected the raw reads and collapsed the reads into unique sequences, merging closely related sequences to remove PCR and sequencing errors. Alignment of CDR3 sequences to IMGT reference sequences was used to assign V, D and J gene segments. Each retained sequence needed at least a six-nucleotide match to both a V gene segment and a J gene segment. Rearrangements were classified as productive when the CDR3 lacked stop codons and remained in frame with V and J, and all other rearrangements were classified as non-productive. CDR3 was defined according to IMGT convention as the region running from the second conserved V-encoded cysteine to the conserved J-encoded phenylalanine. Sequences without an unambiguous match to a single V gene segment were excluded from the earlier analysis of 587 of the donors. In an earlier analysis of several hundred of the donors, a V segment was called functional when productive rearrangements were above 56.7%, and segregating when the standard deviation between donors exceeded 5%. To diagnose cytomegalovirus status from the catalog of TCR beta chain sequences, a statistical classification framework was built. In a later analysis, TCR nucleotide sequences were compared against IMGT/GENE-DB human TR gene sequences so that V and J genes could be assigned. Using the TCRdist pipeline, a later analysis assigned CDR3 sequences along with most-parsimonious VDJ recombination scenarios. In a later analysis, every TCR beta chain was defined by the combination of its CDR3 amino acid sequence and its V-gene family, and reads without a unique V-gene family were dropped. To address suspected cross-contamination and a sequencing artifact, a later analysis removed 592 highly shared, low-generation-probability nucleotide sequences. For each public chain, a later analysis derived a clonal expansion index from normalized ranks of inferred template counts within each repertoire. In a later analysis, generation probabilities were computed using a VDJ recombination model fitted to out-of-frame rearrangements, and the results were checked against IGoR. A later analysis scored TCR-TCR, TCR-HLA and TCR-CMV co-occurrence with hypergeometric tests, applying a repertoire-size bias correction to TCR pairs. To estimate false discovery rates, a later analysis permuted the HLA or CMV assignments 20 times. In a later analysis, co-occurring TCRs were grouped using DBSCAN, with TCRdist sequence similarity added in when clustering inside HLA-allele-positive subsets. Repertoires with fewer than 30,000 or more than 120,000 public chains were left out of co-occurrence clustering, as were about 5 repertoires with anomalous nucleotide sharing. The table comes from immuneACCESS by way of TCRdb, which keeps in-frame sequences with V and J called. Part of the clones is missing from these tables; in studies checked, under half for an unresolved V gene and the rest for unknown reasons. For V, J and clone size, that table is used; D and trimming come from the DNA. The sample yields approximately 160,000 clones; roughly 82% were counted once. The top ten hold around 3% of the sample.

This receptor chain uses TRBV18 and TRBJ1-1, with the identity of the D gene unclear. The material sequenced was PBMCs. The clonotype was recovered from a woman aged 50 to 65 in good health and CMV-seropositive. The encoded CDR3 is CASSRTADTEAFF. Read as DNA, the sequence is TGTGCCAGCTCACGGACTGCGGACACTGAAGCTTTCTTT.